Listed below are T cell receptor beta chains from one sample, sequenced in a study of shared clonotypes between healthy human individuals. Data came from immunoSEQ multiplex PCR; TCRdb stores just in-frame clones and leaves some out. The table lists approximately 640,000 clones, approximately 79% of them singletons. Source material: memory CD4+ T cells sorted from blood. These receptors came from a woman younger than 45 in good health. The CDR3 runs from the conserved cysteine through the conserved F or W. The D gene is left open where the match is weak. Expanded clones get a size class; other rows say once, few or many, or leave the size out.

abundance,j_gene,d_gene,v_gene,CDR3nt,CDR3aa
NA,TRBJ2-7,TRBD2,TRBV7-8,TGTGCCAGCAGAAAGCGGGGAGGGGCGTCCTACGAGCAGTACTTC,CASRKRGGASYEQYF
NA,TRBJ2-7,NA,TRBV2,TGTGCCAGCAGTGAAGGGACGGGCCCTCGAGAGCAGTACTTC,CASSEGTGPREQYF
once,TRBJ1-1,TRBD1,TRBV5-6,TGTGCCAGCAGCAGGGGGACAGTTGGCACTGAAGCTTTCTTT,CASSRGTVGTEAFF
once,TRBJ2-7,TRBD2,TRBV11-2,TGTGCCAGTAATGAGAAGGGAGGGGATCCATCCTACGAGCAGTACTTC,CASNEKGGDPSYEQYF
NA,TRBJ2-1,NA,TRBV20-1,TGCAGTGCTATAAACAATGAGCAGTTCTTC,CSAINNEQFF
NA,TRBJ2-7,TRBD2,TRBV6-5,TGTGCCAGCAAAACTAGCGGATCGTCTGTGGCGTACTTC,CASKTSGSSVAYF
few,TRBJ2-7,NA,TRBV20-1,TGCAGTGCTACGGGAAGGCGGGAGCAGTACTTC,CSATGRREQYF
NA,TRBJ1-1,NA,TRBV5-1,TGCGCCAGCAGCTTGGCCACAGAGGGCACTGAAGCTTTCTTT,CASSLATEGTEAFF
few,TRBJ1-5,NA,TRBV28,TGTGCCAGCAGCCTGGGGTCAGCGGGCAATCAGCCCCAGCATTTT,CASSLGSAGNQPQHF
NA,TRBJ2-3,NA,TRBV7-3,TGTGCCAGCAGCCCTAGTGGGGGACCCACAGATACGCAGTATTTT,CASSPSGGPTDTQYF
NA,TRBJ2-1,TRBD2,TRBV14,TGTGCCAGCAGCCATTCAGCGGGGAACTTCGTCGATGAGCAGTTCTTC,CASSHSAGNFVDEQFF
NA,TRBJ2-5,TRBD2,TRBV23-1,TGCGCCAGCAGTCACCCTTGCGAGGCGGGAGCGTACCAAGAGACCCAGTACTTC,CASSHPCEAGAYQETQYF
NA,TRBJ2-7,NA,TRBV15,TGTGCCACCAGCAGAGATCGCGGATCCTACGAGCAGTACTTC,CATSRDRGSYEQYF
NA,TRBJ1-5,NA,TRBV6-6,TGTGCCAGCAGTTGGACCGGGACCAATCAGCCCCAGCATTTT,CASSWTGTNQPQHF
NA,TRBJ2-1,NA,TRBV7-5,TGTGTCAGAAGCTTAGCACCACAACAGAGCTCCTACAATGAGCAGTTCTTC,CVRSLAPQQSSYNEQFF
NA,TRBJ2-5,NA,TRBV4-1,TGCGCCAGCAGCCAGAGGGCAGGCACGAAGGACGGGCCCGTGAATGGCCAAGAGACCCAGTACTTC,CASSQRAGTKDGPVNGQETQYF
NA,TRBJ2-3,TRBD2,TRBV6-6,TGTGCCAGCTGCGAGCGGGGGACTAGCACAGATACGCAGTATTTT,CASCERGTSTDTQYF
NA,TRBJ2-5,NA,TRBV5-1,TGCGCCAGCAGCTTGGCCCCCAGGGGATCGGAGACCCAGTACTTC,CASSLAPRGSETQYF
NA,TRBJ2-7,TRBD2,TRBV29-1,TGCAGCGTTGGAGGGGGACTAGCGGGATACGAGCAGTACTTC,CSVGGGLAGYEQYF
NA,TRBJ1-2,TRBD1,TRBV28,TGTGCCAGCAAGACGACAGGGAACTATGGCTACACCTTC,CASKTTGNYGYTF
NA,TRBJ2-3,NA,TRBV19,TGTGCCAGCAGAGCCATTGAAGAGACTACGCAGTATTTT,CASRAIEETTQYF
few,TRBJ2-1,TRBD1,TRBV12-5,TGTGCTAGTGGTGGACAGGGCACCTACAATGAGCAGTTCTTC,CASGGQGTYNEQFF
NA,TRBJ2-3,TRBD2,TRBV7-8,TGTGCCAGCAGCTTAGATAGCGGGAGTTCGGATACGCAGTATTTT,CASSLDSGSSDTQYF
once,TRBJ2-7,NA,TRBV11-2,TGTGCCAGCAGCTTCATTTCTTCGATCTCGGGCGAGCAGTACTTC,CASSFISSISGEQYF
NA,TRBJ2-7,NA,TRBV10-2,TGCGCCAGCAGTGACCCAGGCCGCTCCTACGAGCAGTACTTC,CASSDPGRSYEQYF
NA,TRBJ2-3,TRBD2,TRBV25-1,TGTGCCAGCAGTGGACAAGGGCGGGAGAAGGGCACAGATACGCAGTATTTT,CASSGQGREKGTDTQYF
once,TRBJ1-2,TRBD1,TRBV28,TGTGCCAGCAGCGAAATACAGGGGGGGGACTATGGCTACACCTTC,CASSEIQGGDYGYTF
NA,TRBJ2-5,NA,TRBV28,TGTGCCAGCAGCCAGGGCCAAGAGACCCAGTACTTC,CASSQGQETQYF
NA,TRBJ1-2,NA,TRBV28,TGTGCCAGCAGTTTTCGCGGGGCACCGGGCTACACCTTC,CASSFRGAPGYTF
few,TRBJ2-5,NA,TRBV7-2,TGTGCCAGCAGCTTAAACTGGGGGGTTGTGGAGACCCAGTACTTC,CASSLNWGVVETQYF
NA,TRBJ2-3,NA,TRBV7-2,TGTGCCAGCAGCTTAGGTAGCGTCCCCGGTAACCGGTATTTT,CASSLGSVPGNRYF
NA,TRBJ2-2,NA,TRBV7-3,TGTGCCAGCAGTCCAGGTCGCGCTTCTAGGAGGGAGCTGTTTTTT,CASSPGRASRRELFF
NA,TRBJ2-7,NA,TRBV2,TGTGCCAGCAGAAGGGGACAAAGCTCCTACGAGCAGTACTTC,CASRRGQSSYEQYF
few,TRBJ2-1,TRBD1,TRBV11-3,TGTGCCAGCAGCGCCGGGAGAATTGACGGGACAGGGTTCTACAATGAGCAGTTCTTC,CASSAGRIDGTGFYNEQFF
NA,TRBJ2-7,NA,TRBV28,TGTGCCAGCAGGATCTACTACGAGCAGTACTTC,CASRIYYEQYF
NA,TRBJ1-1,NA,TRBV10-3,TGTGCCATCAGTGAGTCACTAGTAATGAACACTGAAGCTTTCTTT,CAISESLVMNTEAFF
NA,TRBJ1-2,NA,TRBV28,TGTGCCACTGAAGGGGCTAACTATGGCTACACCTTC,CATEGANYGYTF
NA,TRBJ2-1,TRBD1,TRBV25-1,TGTGCCAGCAGTGTCAGACAGGGGGCTTGGAATGAGCAGTTCTTC,CASSVRQGAWNEQFF
NA,TRBJ1-4,NA,TRBV7-9,TGTGCCAGCACCACGGCGGGGCGGGAGGATGAAAAACTGTTTTTT,CASTTAGREDEKLFF
once,TRBJ2-7,TRBD1,TRBV5-1,TGCGCCAGCAGCTGGGGACAGGGGGCGCGAAGTTCGTCCTACGAGCAGTACTTC,CASSWGQGARSSSYEQYF
few,TRBJ2-5,TRBD1,TRBV9,TGTGCCAGCAGCCCGGGGGACAGGGAAGAGACCCAGTACTTC,CASSPGDREETQYF
NA,TRBJ2-5,NA,TRBV27,TGTGCCAGCAGTTTCCGATCCCAAGAGACCCAGTACTTC,CASSFRSQETQYF
few,TRBJ2-6,TRBD1,TRBV29-1,TGCAGCGTTGGCGGGACAGGGGGACTCTCTGGGGCCAACGTCCTGACTTTC,CSVGGTGGLSGANVLTF
NA,TRBJ1-1,NA,TRBV6-6,TGTGCCAGCAGTTATTCGAACACTGAAGCTTTCTTT,CASSYSNTEAFF
NA,TRBJ2-2,TRBD1,TRBV29-1,TGCAGGGACGACAGGGGACCAAACCCGAACACCGGGGAGCTGTTTTTT,CRDDRGPNPNTGELFF
NA,TRBJ1-2,TRBD1,TRBV18,TGTGCCAGCTCACCGGACAGGGGGCGCAAATTTGGCTACACCTTC,CASSPDRGRKFGYTF
few,TRBJ1-1,NA,TRBV18,TGTGCCAGCTCACCTGTCCAGGACCCTGGCACTGAAGCTTTCTTT,CASSPVQDPGTEAFF
once,TRBJ1-2,NA,TRBV19,TGTGCCAGTAACAATGACCAGATTGGTTATGGCTACACCTTC,CASNNDQIGYGYTF
NA,TRBJ1-2,NA,TRBV4-1,TGCGCCAGCAGCCAAGATGCCGAGGCAGGCTCCTATGGCTACACCTTC,CASSQDAEAGSYGYTF
NA,TRBJ1-1,TRBD1,TRBV27,TGTGCCAGCAGAGGGACAGCGAACACTGAAGCTTTCTTT,CASRGTANTEAFF
once,TRBJ2-1,NA,TRBV2,TGTGCCAGCAGAGACAGGACCTGGGGTAAGGATGAGCAGTTCTTC,CASRDRTWGKDEQFF
NA,TRBJ2-3,NA,TRBV5-1,TGCGCCAGCAGCTTAGAGCCAAAAGCGACGCAGTATTTT,CASSLEPKATQYF
NA,TRBJ1-1,NA,TRBV19,TGTGCCAGTAGTATAAGTGACCGAGGAGCTTTCTTT,CASSISDRGAFF
NA,TRBJ2-1,TRBD2,TRBV5-1,TGCGCCAGCAGCCCGCTAGCGGGAGGGCCGTATGAGCAGTTCTTC,CASSPLAGGPYEQFF